This T cell receptor (beta chain) is drawn from a study of early T cells in non-severe SARS-CoV-2 infection. Study-wide context: Sequencing used unsorted whole-blood bulk RNA, so chains lack pairing.

Overall study results and limits: Matching results from VDJdb favored anti-spike CD8 responses, leaving private and CD4 specificities undetected.

The TCR library protocol was used to attach unique molecular identifiers. These identifiers were attached to individual cDNA molecules. In TCRdb, the 5' RACE reads were re-called with MiXCR into one record per CDR3 protein. Among roughly 25,000 distinct CDR3 sequences listed, approximately 3.9% were seen once. Trimming pared 0 bases from V and 5 bases from J, leaving 18 bases between. Germline V CDR1 and CDR2: SGHRS, YFSETQ. CDR3 length: 16 residues. This clonotype rates as medium-sized. Its antigen is unknown. Sequencing was done on a sample of whole blood. The rearrangement joins TRBV5-1 to TRBJ2-7; weak D call: TRBD2 (6 bases). This TCR came from an adult who was a healthcare worker with PCR-confirmed SARS-CoV-2 infection or an uninfected control (not recorded which). CDR3 region: CASSLGSSGSTHEQYF. The CDR3 coding sequence is TGCGCCAGCAGCTTGGGCAGTAGCGGATCGACCCACGAGCAGTACTTC. Full variable domain (rest looked up from reference TRBV5-1 and TRBJ2-7): KAGVTQTPRYLIKTRGQQVTLSCSPISGHRSVSWYQQTPGQGLQFLFEYFSETQRNKGNFPGRFSGRQFSNSRSEMNVSTLELGDSALYLCASSLGSSGSTHEQYFGPGTRLTVT.